This record covers a single TCR beta chain. Its antigen is unidentified. The data are from a study of identical twins. General observations from the study: Instead of following the same donors, the conclusions were based on cross-sectional statistical analysis.

Healthy Caucasians were all of the donors. The CDR3 totals 15 residues. Germline CDR1 is MNHEY and CDR2 is SMNVEV (reference sequence). Trimming took 5 bases from V and 10 from J; bases not matched to a gene: 8. TCRdb itself ran the 5' RACE reads through MiXCR, one entry per CDR3 protein. The sample carries more than 1.5 million distinct CDR3 sequences, roughly 35% recorded once. The source of this sequence is a newborn girl in good health. Sequences were obtained from cord blood. This sequence joins TRBV27 and TRBJ1-6; 10 bases match TRBD1. The CDR3 coding sequence is TGTGCCAGCAGTCCCGGGACAGGGGTGGGATCACCCCTCCACTTT. Translating gives CASSPGTGVGSPLHF.